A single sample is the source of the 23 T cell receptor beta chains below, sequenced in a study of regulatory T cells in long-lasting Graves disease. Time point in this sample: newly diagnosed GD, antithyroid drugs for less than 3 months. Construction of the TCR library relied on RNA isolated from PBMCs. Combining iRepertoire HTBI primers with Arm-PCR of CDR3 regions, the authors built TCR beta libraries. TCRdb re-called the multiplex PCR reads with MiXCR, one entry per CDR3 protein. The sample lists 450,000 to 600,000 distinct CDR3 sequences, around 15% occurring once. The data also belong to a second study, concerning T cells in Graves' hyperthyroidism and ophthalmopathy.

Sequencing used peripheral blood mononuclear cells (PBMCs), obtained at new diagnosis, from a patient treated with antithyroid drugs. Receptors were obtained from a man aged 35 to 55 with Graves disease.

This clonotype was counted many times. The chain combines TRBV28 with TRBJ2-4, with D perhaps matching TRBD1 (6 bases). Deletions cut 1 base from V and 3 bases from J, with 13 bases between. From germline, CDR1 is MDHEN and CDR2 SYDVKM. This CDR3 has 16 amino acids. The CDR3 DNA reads TGTGCCAGCAGTTTATTTTCTGGGGGCGACAAAAACATTCAGTACTTC. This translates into CASSLFSGGDKNIQYF.

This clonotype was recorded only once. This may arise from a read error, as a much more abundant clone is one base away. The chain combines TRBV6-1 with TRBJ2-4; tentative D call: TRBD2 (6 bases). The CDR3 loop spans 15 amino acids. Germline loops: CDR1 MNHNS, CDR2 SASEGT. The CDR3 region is CASSGTYSGDYEQHF. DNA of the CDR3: TGTGCCAGCAGTGGAACCTATAGCGGCGACTACGAGCAGCACTTC.

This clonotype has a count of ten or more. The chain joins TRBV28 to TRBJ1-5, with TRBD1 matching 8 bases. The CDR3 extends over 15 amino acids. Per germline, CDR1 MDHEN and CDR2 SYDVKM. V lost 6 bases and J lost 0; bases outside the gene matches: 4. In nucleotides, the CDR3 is TGTGCCAGCAGATTACAGGGGGGTAGCAATCAGCCCCAGCATTTT. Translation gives CASRLQGGSNQPQHF.

CDR3 sequence: CASTRTGDSGRAYEQYF. CDR3 in DNA: TGTGCCAGCACCCGGACAGGGGACAGCGGGAGGGCCTACGAGCAGTACTTC. The V and J genes are TRBV6-1 and TRBJ2-7, with a tentative D call TRBD2 (10 bases). V was shortened by 7 bases and J by 2 bases, with 24 bases between the two germline ends. This CDR3 has 17 residues. Germline CDR1 reads MNHNS; CDR2 reads SASEGT.

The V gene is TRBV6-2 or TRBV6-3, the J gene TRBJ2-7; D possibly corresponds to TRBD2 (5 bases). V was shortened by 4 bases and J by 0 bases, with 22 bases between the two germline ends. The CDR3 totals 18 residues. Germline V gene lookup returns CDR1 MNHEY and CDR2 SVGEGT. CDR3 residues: CASSSLAGSSLFSYEQYF. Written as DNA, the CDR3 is TGTGCCAGCAGTTCCCTGGCGGGCTCTTCCCTCTTCTCCTACGAGCAGTACTTC.

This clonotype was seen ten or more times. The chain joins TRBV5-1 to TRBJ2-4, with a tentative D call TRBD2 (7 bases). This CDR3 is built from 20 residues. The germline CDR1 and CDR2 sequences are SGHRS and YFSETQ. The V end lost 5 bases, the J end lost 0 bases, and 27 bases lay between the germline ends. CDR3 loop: CASSRGAGVADSQAKNIQYF. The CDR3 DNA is TGCGCCAGCAGTCGGGGGGCCGGGGTAGCCGATAGCCAAGCCAAAAACATTCAGTACTTC. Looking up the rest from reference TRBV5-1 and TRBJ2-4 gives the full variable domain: KAGVTQTPRYLIKTRGQQVTLSCSPISGHRSVSWYQQTPGQGLQFLFEYFSETQRNKGNFPGRFSGRQFSNSRSEMNVSTLELGDSALYLCASSRGAGVADSQAKNIQYFGAGTRLSVL.

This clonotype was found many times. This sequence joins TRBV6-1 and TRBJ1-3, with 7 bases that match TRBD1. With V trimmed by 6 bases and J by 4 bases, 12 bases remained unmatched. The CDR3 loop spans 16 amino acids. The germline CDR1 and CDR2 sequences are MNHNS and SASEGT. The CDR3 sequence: CASRRTDRERGNTIYF. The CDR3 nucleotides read TGTGCCAGCAGACGTACCGACAGGGAGAGGGGAAACACCATATATTTT.

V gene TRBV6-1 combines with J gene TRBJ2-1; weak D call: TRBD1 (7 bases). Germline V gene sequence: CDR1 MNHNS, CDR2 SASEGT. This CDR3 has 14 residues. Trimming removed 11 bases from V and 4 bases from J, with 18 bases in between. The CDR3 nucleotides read TGTGCCGCAGGGGGATTAGCGGAATACAATGAGCAGTTCTTC. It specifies CAAGGLAEYNEQFF.

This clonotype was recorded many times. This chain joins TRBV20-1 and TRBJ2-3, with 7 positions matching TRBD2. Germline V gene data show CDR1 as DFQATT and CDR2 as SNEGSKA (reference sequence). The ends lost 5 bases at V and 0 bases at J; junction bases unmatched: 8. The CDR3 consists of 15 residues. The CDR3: CSAHGNGGSTDTQYF. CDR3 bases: TGCAGTGCTCACGGGAACGGGGGGAGCACAGATACGCAGTATTTT.

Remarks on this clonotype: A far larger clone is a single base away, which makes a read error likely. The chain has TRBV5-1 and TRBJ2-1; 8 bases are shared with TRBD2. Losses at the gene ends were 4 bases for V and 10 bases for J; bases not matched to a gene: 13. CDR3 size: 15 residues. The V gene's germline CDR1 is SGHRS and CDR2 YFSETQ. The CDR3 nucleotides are TGCGCCAGCAGCCCCAGGACTAGCCGATCCTACGAGCAGTTCTTC. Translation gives CASSPRTSRSYEQFF.

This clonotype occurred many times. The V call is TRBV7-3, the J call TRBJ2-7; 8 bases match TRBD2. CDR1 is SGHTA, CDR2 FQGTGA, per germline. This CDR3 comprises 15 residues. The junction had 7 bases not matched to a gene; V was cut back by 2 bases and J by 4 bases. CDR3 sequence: CASSLRSGSSYEQYF. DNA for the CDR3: TGTGCCAGCAGCTTACGGAGCGGGAGTTCGTACGAGCAGTACTTC.

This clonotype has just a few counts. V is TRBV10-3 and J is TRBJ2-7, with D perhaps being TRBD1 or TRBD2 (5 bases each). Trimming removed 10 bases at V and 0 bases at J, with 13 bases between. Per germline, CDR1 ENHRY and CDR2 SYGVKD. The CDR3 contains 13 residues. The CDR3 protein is CATRDGYSYEQYF. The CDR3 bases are TGTGCCACCCGGGACGGATACTCCTACGAGCAGTACTTC.

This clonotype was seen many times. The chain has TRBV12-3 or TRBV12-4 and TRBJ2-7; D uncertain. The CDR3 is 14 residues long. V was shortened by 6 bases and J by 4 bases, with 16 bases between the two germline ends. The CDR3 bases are TGTGCCAGCAGCTCCAGTCGGGTCATTTACGAGCAGTACTTC. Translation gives CASSSSRVIYEQYF.

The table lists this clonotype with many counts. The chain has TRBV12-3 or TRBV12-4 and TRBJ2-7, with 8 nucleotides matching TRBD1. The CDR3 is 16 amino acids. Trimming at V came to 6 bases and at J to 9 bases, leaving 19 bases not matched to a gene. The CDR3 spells CASSLRLRGQASRQYF. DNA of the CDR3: TGTGCCAGCAGCCTCCGGCTGAGGGGACAGGCCTCGCGGCAGTACTTC.

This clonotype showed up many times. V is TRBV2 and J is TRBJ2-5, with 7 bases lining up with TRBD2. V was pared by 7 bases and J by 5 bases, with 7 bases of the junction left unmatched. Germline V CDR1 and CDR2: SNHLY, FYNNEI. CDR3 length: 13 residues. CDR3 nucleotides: TGTGCCAGCAAGGGCCCAGCGGGGGAGACCCAGTACTTC. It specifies CASKGPAGETQYF.

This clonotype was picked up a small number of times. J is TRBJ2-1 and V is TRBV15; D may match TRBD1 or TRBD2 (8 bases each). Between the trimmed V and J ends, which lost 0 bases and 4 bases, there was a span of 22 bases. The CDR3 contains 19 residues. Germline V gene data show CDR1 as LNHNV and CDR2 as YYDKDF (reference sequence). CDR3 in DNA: TGTGCCACCAGCAGAGATAACAGGGGGAGGCGGGAGGTTTACAATGAGCAGTTCTTC. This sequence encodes CATSRDNRGRREVYNEQFF.

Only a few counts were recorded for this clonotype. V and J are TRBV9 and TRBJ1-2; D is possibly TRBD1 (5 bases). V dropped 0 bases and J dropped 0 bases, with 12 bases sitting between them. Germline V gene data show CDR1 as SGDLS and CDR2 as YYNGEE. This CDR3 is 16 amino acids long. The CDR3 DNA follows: TGTGCCAGCAGCGTAGGCGGGACCGGAGCTAACTATGGCTACACCTTC. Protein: CASSVGGTGANYGYTF.

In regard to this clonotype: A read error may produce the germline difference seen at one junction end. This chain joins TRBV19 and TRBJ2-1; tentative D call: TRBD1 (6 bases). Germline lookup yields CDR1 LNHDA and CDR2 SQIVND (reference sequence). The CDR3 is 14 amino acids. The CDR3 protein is CASSPRTGLNAQFF. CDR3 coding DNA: TGTGCCAGTAGCCCACGTACAGGGTTAAATGCGCAGTTCTTC.

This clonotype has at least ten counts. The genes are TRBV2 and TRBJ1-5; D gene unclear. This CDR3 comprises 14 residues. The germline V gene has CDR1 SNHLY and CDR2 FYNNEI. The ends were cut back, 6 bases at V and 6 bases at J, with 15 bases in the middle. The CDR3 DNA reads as TGTGCCAGCAGATTGGACGGGGTGGGTCAGCCCCAGCATTTT. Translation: CASRLDGVGQPQHF.

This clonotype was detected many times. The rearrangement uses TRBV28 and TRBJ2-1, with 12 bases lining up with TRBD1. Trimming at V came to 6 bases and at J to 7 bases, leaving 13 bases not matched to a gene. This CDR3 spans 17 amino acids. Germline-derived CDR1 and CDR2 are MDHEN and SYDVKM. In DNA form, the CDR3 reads TGTGCCAGCAGCCCACCTGCCGGGACAGGGGGCGAAAATGAGCAGTTCTTC. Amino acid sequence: CASSPPAGTGGENEQFF.

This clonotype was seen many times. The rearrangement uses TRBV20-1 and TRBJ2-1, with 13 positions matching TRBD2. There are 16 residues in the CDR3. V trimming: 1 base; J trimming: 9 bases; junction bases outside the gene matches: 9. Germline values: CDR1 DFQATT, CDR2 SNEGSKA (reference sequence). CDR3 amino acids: CSARGGGLAGEIEQFF. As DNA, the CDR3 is TGCAGTGCTAGAGGGGGAGGACTAGCGGGAGAGATTGAGCAGTTCTTC.

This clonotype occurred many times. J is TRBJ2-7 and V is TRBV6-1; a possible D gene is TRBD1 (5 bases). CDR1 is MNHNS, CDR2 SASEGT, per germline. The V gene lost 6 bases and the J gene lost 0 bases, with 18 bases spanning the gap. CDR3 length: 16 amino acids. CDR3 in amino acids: CASRPLGPSSSYEQYF. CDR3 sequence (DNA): TGTGCCAGCAGGCCGCTGGGGCCCTCGAGCTCCTACGAGCAGTACTTC.

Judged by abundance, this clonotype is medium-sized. The CDR3 DNA follows: TGTGCCAGCAGTTTATTGGATGGGACAGGTAACAATGAGCAGTTCTTC. Protein: CASSLLDGTGNNEQFF. This chain links TRBV28 with TRBJ2-1, with 8 bases that match TRBD1. The CDR3 is 16 residues long. Per the germline V gene, CDR1 is MDHEN and CDR2 is SYDVKM. V was clipped by 1 base and J by 5 bases; unmatched bases: 7. Using reference TRBV28 and TRBJ2-1 for the parts outside the CDR3, the full variable domain is DVKVTQSSRYLVKRTGEKVFLECVQDMDHENMFWYRQDPGLGLRLIYFSYDVKMKEKGDIPEGYSVSREKKERFSLILESASTNQTSMYLCASSLLDGTGNNEQFFGPGTRLTVL.